Following are 12 T cell receptor beta chains from one sample sequenced in a study of control samples from healthy donors and cancer patients. Generated by immunoSEQ multiplex PCR, the TCRdb table keeps only in-frame clones and is missing some. The data hold about 130,000 clones, with roughly 90% observed a single time. Sequencing was performed on blood. The receptor set was obtained from a young man in good health.

The CDR3 here is CAWSESQGLISYGAFF. The CDR3 DNA reads as TGTGCCTGGAGTGAATCGCAGGGGCTTATCTCGTACGGGGCTTTCTTT. The chain couples TRBV30 to TRBJ1-1; TRBD1 might be the D (6 bases). The CDR3 contains 16 residues. Germline values: CDR1 GTSNPN, CDR2 SVGIG (reference sequence). The germline V and J ends were trimmed by 1 base and 11 bases, with 26 bases remaining between them.

The chain combines TRBV4-1 with TRBJ2-2; maybe TRBD1 (5 bases). Trimming stripped 0 bases from V and 2 bases from J, with 13 bases between. In germline, CDR1 is MGHRA, CDR2 YSYEKL. CDR3 length: 17 residues. CDR3 sequence: CASSQDREGLNTGELFF. The CDR3 nucleotides are TGCGCCAGCAGCCAAGACAGGGAAGGGCTTAACACCGGGGAGCTGTTTTTT.

This clone was seen only once. J is TRBJ1-6 and V is TRBV7-8; the match to TRBD1 covers 7 bases. Germline loops: CDR1 SGHVS, CDR2 FQNEAQ. The junction had 3 bases not matched to a gene; V was cut back by 4 bases and J by 0 bases. This CDR3 comprises 16 residues. This CDR3 reads CASSWGQSSYNSPLHF. CDR3 coding DNA: TGTGCCAGCAGCTGGGGACAGAGCTCCTATAATTCACCCCTCCACTTT.

The genes are TRBV7-9 and TRBJ1-5; D unclear. Looked up from germline, CDR1 is SEHNR and CDR2 is FQNEAQ (reference sequence). CDR3 length: 13 amino acids. V was clipped by 3 bases and J by 1 base, with 4 bases between them. The CDR3 loop reads CASSFHSNQPQHF. The CDR3 bases are TGTGCCAGCAGCTTTCACAGCAATCAGCCCCAGCATTTT.

The CDR3 loop is CAWSGTGNTEAFF. The CDR3 DNA reads as TGTGCCTGGAGCGGGACAGGTAACACTGAAGCTTTCTTT. The chain combines TRBV30 with TRBJ1-1; 8 nucleotides align to TRBD1. Germline CDR1 GTSNPN, CDR2 SVGIG (reference sequence). The CDR3 runs to 13 residues. The V gene end was trimmed by 3 bases and the J gene end by 2 bases; junction bases not matched to a gene: 2. Complete variable domain (other parts from reference TRBV30 and TRBJ1-1): SQTIHQWPATLVQPVGSPLSLECTVEGTSNPNLYWYRQAAGRGLQLLFYSVGIGQISSEVPQNLSASRPQDRQFILSSKKLLLSDSGFYLCAWSGTGNTEAFFGQGTRLTVV.

This clone came up once. This rearrangement joins TRBV23-1 to TRBJ1-2, with D perhaps matching TRBD1 (5 bases). TRBV23-1 has ORF status, its function being uncertain. V lost 0 bases, J lost 2 bases, and 10 bases lay in between. This CDR3 contains 15 residues. This CDR3 reads CASSQSPGANYGYTF. The CDR3 DNA is TGCGCCAGCAGTCAATCTCCCGGGGCAAACTATGGCTACACCTTC.

This chain joins TRBV7-9 and TRBJ2-7; 10 nucleotides agree with TRBD1. CDR1 and CDR2 (germline): SEHNR, FQNEAQ (reference sequence). CDR3 length: 14 residues. Losses at the gene ends were 5 bases for V and 4 bases for J; bases not matched to a gene: 5. For the CDR3, the DNA is TGTGCCAGCAGCGCCGGGACAGGGGCTTACGAGCAGTACTTC. Its translation: CASSAGTGAYEQYF.

The chain combines TRBV7-2 with TRBJ2-7; the match to TRBD1 covers 10 bases. Trimming cost V 5 bases and J 1 base; bases outside gene matches: 5. Per germline, CDR1 SGHTA and CDR2 FQGNSA. The length of the CDR3 is 15 residues. The CDR3 DNA follows: TGTGCCAGCAGCAGGACAGGGGGTGAGTCCTACGAGCAGTACGTC. Its translation is CASSRTGGESYEQYV.

This rearrangement joins TRBV14 to TRBJ1-1; 8 bases fit TRBD1. The CDR3 contains 17 residues. CDR1 and CDR2 (germline): SGHDN, FVKESK. J was trimmed by 1 base and V by 0 bases; bases with no gene match: 7. This CDR3 reads CASSQDPRTGSNTEAFF. DNA for the CDR3: TGTGCCAGCAGCCAAGATCCCCGGACAGGGTCGAACACTGAAGCTTTCTTT.

This clone was picked up one time. The chain employs TRBV19 and TRBJ2-1; D is uncertain. The V end lost 3 bases, the J end lost 3 bases, and 12 bases lay between the germline ends. Germline loops: CDR1 LNHDA, CDR2 SQIVND (reference sequence). The CDR3 covers 15 residues. This CDR3 is CASSMSIDGYNEQFF. The CDR3 DNA sequence: TGTGCCAGTAGTATGAGTATCGACGGCTACAATGAGCAGTTCTTC. The full variable domain, in which reference TRBV19 and TRBJ2-1 provide the parts outside the CDR3, is DGGITQSPKYLFRKEGQNVTLSCEQNLNHDAMYWYRQDPGQGLRLIYYSQIVNDFQKGDIAEGYSVSREKKESFPLTVTSAQKNPTAFYLCASSMSIDGYNEQFFGPGTRLTVL.

The chain combines TRBV28 with TRBJ1-5; D is ambiguous. The V end lost 5 bases, the J end lost 3 bases, and 17 bases lay between the germline ends. Germline V gene lookup returns CDR1 MDHEN and CDR2 SYDVKM. The length of the CDR3 is 16 residues. CDR3 residues: CASSPIGYRSNQPQHF. CDR3 in DNA: TGTGCCAGCAGTCCCATTGGGTATCGGTCCAATCAGCCCCAGCATTTT.

V gene TRBV6-2 or TRBV6-3 combines with J gene TRBJ1-5; tentative D call: TRBD1 (6 bases). The CDR3 sequence is 15 residues long. CDR1 MNHEY and CDR2 SVGEGT come from the germline V gene. V lost 1 base to trimming and J lost 4 bases, with 11 bases between them. The CDR3 DNA reads TGTGCCAGCAGTTACTTCGGACAGATTAATCAGCCCCAGCATTTT. This sequence encodes CASSYFGQINQPQHF.